One sample yielded the 11 T cell receptor beta chains listed below, sequenced in a study of blood T cell repertoires in COVID-19. Sequencing used immunoSEQ multiplex PCR; TCRdb keeps in-frame clones, though not all of them. The sample includes about 250,000 clones, 70% to 90% of them seen just once. The sequenced material came from peripheral blood. These receptors were collected from a man in his late teens or twenties with active or convalescent COVID-19.

The rearrangement joins TRBV4-2 to TRBJ1-1; 9 nucleotides agree with TRBD1. The CDR3 consists of 14 residues. Losses at the gene ends were 11 bases for V and 0 bases for J; bases not matched to a gene: 7. Germline assignment: CDR1 LGHNA and CDR2 YNFKEQ. This CDR3 reads CACSGTGMNTEAFF. The CDR3 nucleotides read TGTGCCTGCTCCGGGACAGGGATGAACACTGAAGCTTTCTTT.

The chain joins TRBV5-6 to TRBJ1-2, with 7 bases matching TRBD1. The ends lost 4 bases at V and 4 bases at J; junction bases unmatched: 7. The CDR3 length is 14 residues. Germline loops: CDR1 SGHDT, CDR2 YYEEEE. The CDR3 loop is CASSQGQTVYGYTF. The CDR3 DNA reads TGTGCCAGCAGCCAGGGACAGACCGTCTATGGCTACACCTTC.

CDR3 region: CASSLIGGSSVNEQFF. The CDR3 DNA is TGCGCCAGCAGCTTGATTGGGGGGAGTTCGGTCAATGAGCAGTTCTTC. The rearrangement links TRBV5-1 to TRBJ2-1; tentative D call: TRBD2 (6 bases). This CDR3 spans 16 amino acids. Germline V gene lookup returns CDR1 SGHRS and CDR2 YFSETQ. V was trimmed by 1 base and J by 6 bases, leaving 17 bases between them.

The CDR3 here is CASSLGLASEQYF. The CDR3 bases are TGTGCCAGCAGCTTGGGACTAGCCAGCGAGCAGTACTTC. The J gene is TRBJ2-7, the V gene TRBV11-2; 9 bases agree with TRBD2. CDR1 is SGHAT and CDR2 is FQNNGV in the germline V gene. The CDR3 has 13 amino acids. V shed 3 bases, J shed 6 bases, and the junction held 3 bases outside the gene matches.

The V call is TRBV5-1, the J call TRBJ2-7, with D possibly matching TRBD2 (5 bases). Germline V gives CDR1 SGHRS, CDR2 YFSETQ. V lost 2 bases to trimming and J lost 0 bases, with 9 bases between them. This CDR3 region has 14 residues. The CDR3, as DNA: TGCGCCAGCAGCTTCGTGGGGAGCTCCTACGAGCAGTACTTC. It encodes CASSFVGSSYEQYF.

The gene calls are TRBV7-6 and TRBJ1-1; 10 bases line up with TRBD1. This CDR3 region has 15 residues. Germline lookup yields CDR1 SGHVS and CDR2 FNYEAQ. Trimming at V came to 6 bases and at J to 6 bases, leaving 10 bases not matched to a gene. The CDR3 spells CASSLDRGQKAEAFF. Here the CDR3 DNA reads TGTGCCAGCAGTCTCGACAGGGGGCAAAAGGCTGAAGCTTTCTTT.

There are a few counts of this clone. The chain uses TRBV20-1 and TRBJ1-2; no firm D call. V dropped 2 bases and J dropped 8 bases, with 9 bases sitting between them. The CDR3 is 11 residues long. Germline CDR1 and CDR2: DFQATT and SNEGSKA (reference sequence). The CDR3 region has the DNA TGCAGTGCTAGATCGGGGTCCGGCTACACCTTC. Translation: CSARSGSGYTF.

There are a few counts of this clone. J is TRBJ1-4 and V is TRBV25-1; 8 nucleotides align to TRBD1. CDR3 length equals 12 residues. Germline V CDR1 and CDR2: MGHDK, SYGVNS. The junction had 9 bases not matched to a gene; V was cut back by 8 bases and J by 13 bases. The CDR3 DNA reads TGTGCCAGCGGGACAGGCGGGGAGGGACTGTTTTTT. Translating it yields CASGTGGEGLFF. Full variable domain (rest looked up from reference TRBV25-1 and TRBJ1-4): EADIYQTPRYLVIGTGKKITLECSQTMGHDKMYWYQQDPGMELHLIHYSYGVNSTEKGDLSSESTVSRIRTEHFPLTLESARPSHTSQYLCASGTGGEGLFFGSGTQLSVL.

This clone was picked up one time. The V and J genes are TRBV25-1 and TRBJ2-6; the match to TRBD1 covers 8 bases. The CDR3 covers 16 residues. Per the germline V gene, CDR1 is MGHDK and CDR2 is SYGVNS. With V trimmed by 5 bases and J by 4 bases, 7 bases remained unmatched. CDR3 sequence reads: CASSKQGAIGANVLTF. The DNA for the CDR3 is TGTGCCAGCAGTAAGCAGGGGGCAATCGGGGCCAACGTCCTGACTTTC.

V gene TRBV7-2 combines with J gene TRBJ2-1; TRBD2 agrees at 11 bases. Germline assignment: CDR1 SGHTA and CDR2 FQGNSA. J lost 3 bases, V lost 7 bases, and 11 bases had no gene match. This CDR3 has 17 amino acids. The CDR3 DNA is TGTGCCAGCACCGGATTCCGACTAGCGGGATACTACAATGAGCAGTTCTTC. This codes for CASTGFRLAGYYNEQFF.

This chain links TRBV27 with TRBJ2-2; TRBD2 aligns across 8 bases. Germline V gene lookup returns CDR1 MNHEY and CDR2 SMNVEV (reference sequence). The CDR3 is made up of 16 amino acids. Germline trimming cut 2 bases from V and 2 bases from J; bases unmatched to any gene: 4. The CDR3 sequence: CASSLAGGLNTGELFF. CDR3 sequence (DNA): TGTGCCAGCAGTTTAGCGGGGGGCCTCAACACCGGGGAGCTGTTTTTT.